This T cell receptor (beta chain) was identified in a study of a mutant IDH1 vaccine in newly diagnosed glioma. Study summary: Vaccinations, eight in total, occurred in weeks 1, 3, 5, 7, 11, 15, 19, 23. Previous care, which was radiotherapy, temozolomide, or both, most often involved both. Sex among treated patients split about 60% male, 37.5% female; mean age was roughly 42 years. Once 4-6 weeks had passed after radiotherapy alone, vaccination started, or it started with temozolomide cycles.

Comment on this clone: Its antigen is undetermined.

Libraries were prepared by immunoSEQ multiplex PCR; TCRdb keeps only in-frame clonotypes and omits some of them. The profile shows around 76,000 clones, 75% to 90% of them singletons. Noted time point: week 23, last vaccination. With topical imiquimod, each dose of the vaccine consisted of 300 ug of mutant IDH1 20-mer peptide. CDR3 length: 13 amino acids. Trimming pared 3 bases from V and 6 bases from J, leaving 12 bases between. CDR1 SNHLY and CDR2 FYNNEI come from the germline V gene. The clonotype was recovered from a woman aged 45-59 years with glioma. The sequencing used PBMCs, collected from a glioma patient whose treatment included an IDH1 peptide vaccine. J is TRBJ2-7 and V is TRBV2, with D possibly being TRBD1 (5 bases). The DNA for the CDR3 is TGTGCCAGCAGTGACCAGGGAAGGAGCGAGCAGTACTTC. Its protein product is CASSDQGRSEQYF.